Included here is one T cell receptor (beta chain) sequence, with context. Its antigen is currently unknown. This sample is part of a study of cytomegalovirus exposure and HLA in healthy donors. Primers: 60 Vbeta forward and 13 Jbeta reverse. The repertoire was sequenced with immunoSEQ multiplex PCR; TCRdb's copy has only in-frame clones and lacks some. This table holds about 120,000 clones, over 8.5% found once. CDR3 length: 15 residues. Trimming took 5 bases from V and 5 from J, leaving 16 bases between them. The germline V gene encodes CDR1 MNHNS and CDR2 SASEGT. Each donor was nominally healthy when sampled (though unrecorded immune exposures were likely). Study-wide points: Per a prior analysis, the majority of TCR beta V segments were productive roughly 87% or roughly 30% of the time.

The genes are TRBV6-1 and TRBJ2-1; possibly TRBD2 for D (5 bases). The sample consisted of PBMCs. This sequence was found in a woman between 40 and 50 years old in good health and CMV-seropositive. The CDR3 loop is CASSWTNRRDNEQFF. In DNA, the CDR3 is TGTGCCAGCAGTTGGACCAACCGGCGGGACAATGAGCAGTTCTTC.